This T cell receptor (beta chain) was identified in a study of Graves' ophthalmopathy and Graves' hyperthyroidism. Whole-study results and caveats: Ophthalmopathy and stable hyperthyroidism were discriminated by a 13-signature model, with over 85% sensitivity and 70% to 84% specificity. Its predictions of ophthalmopathy progression gave the model 55% to 71% sensitivity and 72.22% specificity.

Ophthalmopathic donors had moderate-to-severe activity, CAS ≥3 and NOSPECS ≥4, with disease that had lasted under 3 months. A word on this clonotype: Its antigen remains unidentified.

Amplified TCR beta CDR3 regions were obtained using RNA transcripts as template. HTBI primers served in a first-round RT-PCR, which a second-round multiplex PCR followed. MiXCR, applied by TCRdb to the multiplex PCR reads, yields one record per CDR3 protein. Counted here are about 210,000 distinct CDR3 sequences, under 30% occurring once; the ten biggest clones make up approximately 8.6%. V gave up 2 bases and J gave up 0 bases, with 7 bases separating them. Germline V CDR1 and CDR2: MDHEN, SYDVKM. CDR3 length equals 14 residues. What was sequenced was peripheral blood. The receptor comes from a man between 45 and 60 years old with Graves' ophthalmopathy. V and J are TRBV28 and TRBJ1-1; D not certain. CDR3 sequence: CASSLVAVNTEAFF. The CDR3 nucleotides read TGTGCCAGCAGTTTAGTGGCGGTGAACACTGAAGCTTTCTTT.